This T cell receptor (beta chain) was identified during a study of metastatic and nonmetastatic thyroid tumors. In the study overall: Malignant and benign thyroid patients had repertoires compared in peripheral blood and tumor or nodule tissue.

General observations from the study: Compared with benign nodules, malignant thyroid tumors were reported to have significantly higher TCR beta diversity in both blood and tumor.

This clone came up a few times. Its antigen is not identified. The CDR3 consists of 16 residues. The germline V and J ends were trimmed by 5 bases and 4 bases, with 20 bases remaining between them. CDR1 is MDHEN, CDR2 SYDVKM, per germline. The entire patient cohort was treatment-naive prior to thyroid surgery. As originally analysed: Clinicopathological groups differed in CDR3, with these differences serving to build a distant-metastasis classifier for papillary thyroid cancer. TCRdb redid the clone calls on the PCR reads using MiXCR. In this record, the V and J calls reflect TCRdb's handling and not the investigators' own analysis. The table has under 45,000 clones, approximately 17% seen once.

The chain links TRBV28 to TRBJ2-5; tentatively, D is TRBD1 (8 bases). Sequencing input: tumor tissue. The sequence came from a female donor with papillary thyroid cancer or a benign thyroid nodule (not recorded which). Some clones in this sample may be carry-over from other donors' samples. In DNA form, the CDR3 reads TGTGCCAGCAGTCGACAGGGGATAGCGGGCGCAGAGACCCAGTACTTC. Protein: CASSRQGIAGAETQYF.